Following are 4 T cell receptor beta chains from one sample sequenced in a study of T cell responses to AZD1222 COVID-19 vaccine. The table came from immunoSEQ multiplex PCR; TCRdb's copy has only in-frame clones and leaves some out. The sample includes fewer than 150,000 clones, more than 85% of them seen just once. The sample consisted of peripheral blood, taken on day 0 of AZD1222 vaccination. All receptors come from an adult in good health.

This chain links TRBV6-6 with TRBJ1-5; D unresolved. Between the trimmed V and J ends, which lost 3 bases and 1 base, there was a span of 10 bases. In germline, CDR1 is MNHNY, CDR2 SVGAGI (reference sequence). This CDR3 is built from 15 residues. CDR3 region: CASSYVGQSNQPQHF. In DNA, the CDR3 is TGTGCCAGCAGTTATGTAGGGCAGAGCAATCAGCCCCAGCATTTT.

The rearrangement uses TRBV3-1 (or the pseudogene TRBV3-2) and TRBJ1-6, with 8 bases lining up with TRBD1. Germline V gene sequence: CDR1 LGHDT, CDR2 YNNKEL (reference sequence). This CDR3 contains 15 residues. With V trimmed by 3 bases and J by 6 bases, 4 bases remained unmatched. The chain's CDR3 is CASSQLDRVNSPLHF. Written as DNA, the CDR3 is TGTGCCAGCAGCCAGCTGGACAGGGTTAATTCACCCCTCCACTTT.

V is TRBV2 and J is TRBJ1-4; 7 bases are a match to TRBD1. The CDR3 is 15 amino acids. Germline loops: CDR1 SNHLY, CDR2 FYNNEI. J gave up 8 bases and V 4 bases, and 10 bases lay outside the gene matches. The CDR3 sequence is CASSAAGTATEKLFF. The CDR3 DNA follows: TGTGCCAGCAGTGCTGCCGGGACAGCCACAGAAAAACTGTTTTTT.

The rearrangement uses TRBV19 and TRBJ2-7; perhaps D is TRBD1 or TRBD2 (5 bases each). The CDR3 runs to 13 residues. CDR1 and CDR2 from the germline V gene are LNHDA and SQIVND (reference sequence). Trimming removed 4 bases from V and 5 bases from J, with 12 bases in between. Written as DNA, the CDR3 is TGTGCCAGTAGTAATAGGCGAGGGGACGAGCAGTACTTC. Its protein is CASSNRRGDEQYF.